This TCR beta chain was sequenced during a study of response to subunit inactivated influenza vaccine. This clonotype was seen a handful of times. The antigen is not known. In germline, CDR1 is MNHEY, CDR2 SVGAGI. The V end was cut by 3 bases, the J end by 4 bases, with 12 bases between. The length of the CDR3 is 14 residues. TCRdb re-derived calls from the RT-PCR reads in MiXCR, one entry per CDR3 protein. Of 500,000 to 750,000 distinct CDR3 sequences in the sample, 14% were seen once. Findings and limits, study-wide: The authors suggested that every seasonal influenza vaccination recruits few new T cells.

The sequence derives from a man in his fifties who received an inactivated influenza vaccine. The chain couples TRBV6-5 to TRBJ1-2; possibly TRBD1 for D (6 bases). This material consisted of PBMCs from blood, taken roughly 12 days after vaccination. The CDR3 DNA is TGTGCCAGCAGTTATACAGGGACCTTCTATGGCTACACCTTC. This gives the protein CASSYTGTFYGYTF.